The rows below give T cell receptor beta chains drawn from one sample of a study of cytotoxic CD8 clonotypes in ibrutinib-treated CLL. The assay was immunoSEQ multiplex PCR, and TCRdb's table has in-frame clones only and misses some. The sample lists about 150,000 clones; 75% to 85% were seen once. Sequencing was performed on PBMCs, taken after 12 months of ibrutinib treatment. The receptor set was obtained from a human donor with chronic lymphocytic leukemia. Each CDR3 is given with its conserved first and last residue.

length,V,J,CDR3
18,TRBV15,TRBJ2-7,CATSRVRTVFRTPYEQYF
16,TRBV19,TRBJ1-5,CASSTAPGRDNQPQHF
16,TRBV5-1,TRBJ1-1,CASSLTAGTENTEAFF
17,TRBV4-3,TRBJ2-3,CASSQQGLAGEADTQYF
15,TRBV5-1,TRBJ1-4,CASSLKGMGGEKLFF
14,TRBV10-3,TRBJ2-2,CATRTSGSTGELFF
12,TRBV12-5,TRBJ2-5,CASGTQAETQYF
16,TRBV27,TRBJ1-6,CASKVGDRFYNSPLHF
13,TRBV6-1,TRBJ1-1,CASSERGHTEAFF
12,TRBV10-3,TRBJ1-1,CAINEGFTEAFF
19,TRBV28,TRBJ2-7,CASSGAKTTTSGLTYEQYF
15,TRBV28,TRBJ2-7,CASSGSGRSSYEQYF
12,TRBV19,TRBJ1-5,CASSSDTQPQHF
20,TRBV2,TRBJ2-1,CASSVEVRLAGGEHDNEQFF
14,TRBV27,TRBJ2-2,CASSLSLAEGELFF
17,TRBV10-3,TRBJ2-7,CAISEVRGPFAVYEQYF
11,TRBV20-1,TRBJ1-1,CSATGRSEAFF
14,TRBV6-1,TRBJ1-5,CASRDGQGDQPQHF
13,TRBV27,TRBJ2-3,CASRVGGTDTQYF
17,TRBV27,TRBJ2-1,CASSKGLAGAGYNEQFF
15,TRBV7-6,TRBJ1-1,CASSPEQGANTEAFF
14,TRBV19,TRBJ2-2,CASSIQGGAGELFF
13,TRBV7-6,TRBJ1-1,CASSPVVGTEAFF
15,TRBV9,TRBJ1-1,CASSQEGQPTTEAFF
13,TRBV4-1,TRBJ1-5,CASSQAGNQPQHF
17,TRBV10-3,TRBJ2-2,CAINNGLAGGSTGELFF
14,TRBV6-5,TRBJ2-7,CASRLHRESGEQYF
11,TRBV7-2,TRBJ1-1,CASSSRLGAFF
14,TRBV9,TRBJ2-2,CASSVGTNTGELFF
14,TRBV25-1,TRBJ2-7,CASSERTSSYEQYF
15,TRBV14,TRBJ2-7,CASSQAQKTSYEQYF
15,TRBV7-3,TRBJ1-5,CASSVDGEGAQPQHF
15,TRBV18,TRBJ1-2,CASSLDRRGQSSYTF
17,TRBV7-8,TRBJ2-7,CASSLPPRDSGNPEQYF
11,TRBV5-6,TRBJ2-1,CASSRQGAQFF
14,TRBV6-5,TRBJ1-5,CASRKWDSGQPQHF